These T cell receptor beta chains were read from a single sample in a study of identical twins. Using its own MiXCR run on the 5' RACE reads, TCRdb lists one record per CDR3 protein. The sample includes hundreds of thousands of distinct CDR3 sequences, roughly 18% of them seen just once. The data also belong to a second study, concerning T cells expressing NK-cell markers.

Sequenced sample: PBMCs. Every receptor here comes from a woman under 30 in good health. CDR3s include the opening cysteine and the closing phenylalanine or tryptophan. A D gene is named only where the DNA matches it firmly. The size entry is marked missing in some rows and otherwise reads once, few, many or a size class.

d_gene	j_gene	v_gene	abundance	CDR3aa	CDR3nt
TRBD1	TRBJ2-1	TRBV12-3/TRBV12-4	many	CASSPGQGPYNEQFF	TGTGCCAGCAGCCCGGGACAGGGCCCTTACAATGAGCAGTTCTTC
.	TRBJ2-7	TRBV29-1	.	CSVEAGGLGEQYF	TGCAGCGTTGAAGCAGGAGGGTTGGGTGAGCAGTACTTC
.	TRBJ1-1	TRBV30	few	CAWSPKRTEAFF	TGTGCCTGGAGTCCCAAGAGAACTGAAGCTTTCTTT
.	TRBJ1-6	TRBV12-3/TRBV12-4	.	CASSLLYNSPLHF	TGTGCCAGCAGTTTACTCTATAATTCACCCCTCCACTTT
.	TRBJ2-1	TRBV19	few	CASSISGTPSYNEQFF	TGTGCCAGTAGTATATCGGGGACCCCCTCCTACAATGAGCAGTTCTTC
.	TRBJ1-3	TRBV20-1	few	CSAIRAGTGNTIYF	TGCAGTGCTATCAGGGCAGGGACAGGAAACACCATATATTTT
.	TRBJ1-5	TRBV5-1	.	CASEVGEFNQPQHF	TGCGCCAGCGAAGTCGGGGAGTTTAATCAGCCCCAGCATTTT
TRBD1	TRBJ2-5	TRBV12-5	few	CASGTDRVETQYF	TGTGCTAGTGGAACCGACAGGGTAGAGACCCAGTACTTC
.	TRBJ1-1	TRBV12-5	.	CASGLELAEAFF	TGTGCTAGTGGTTTGGAGTTGGCTGAAGCTTTCTTT
TRBD1	TRBJ1-2	TRBV10-3	.	CAITGSRGQNGYTF	TGTGCCATCACCGGGAGCAGGGGGCAGAATGGCTACACCTTC
.	TRBJ1-2	TRBV20-1	few	CSAREGSGYTF	TGCAGTGCTAGAGAGGGGTCTGGCTACACCTTC